This passage covers 27 T cell receptor beta chains from one sample sequenced in a study of Ad26.COV2.S vaccination and SARS-CoV-2 variants. Treatment of the sample: roughly 19 received Ad26.COV2.S at low or high dose, single or two shots; several received placebo; per-sample allocation not given. Samples came from day 63 after the first vaccine or placebo injection. Sequencing used immunoSEQ multiplex PCR; TCRdb keeps in-frame clones, though not all of them. The data contain roughly 460,000 clones, roughly nine tenths of them singletons. The specimen was peripheral blood, collected in a trial of Ad26.COV2.S vaccine versus placebo. The origin of the receptors is a person between 18 and 60 years old who received the Ad26.COV2.S COVID-19 vaccine or a placebo.

This chain connects TRBV5-4 to TRBJ2-7, with 7 bases lining up with TRBD2. This CDR3 has 15 amino acids. The J segment lost 3 bases and the V segment lost 0 bases, leaving 6 bases of the junction unmatched. CDR1 and CDR2 (germline): SGHNT, YYREEE (reference sequence). CDR3 amino acids: CASSLGSSGSYEQYF. As DNA, the CDR3 is TGTGCCAGCAGCTTGGGGTCTAGCGGAAGCTACGAGCAGTACTTC.

The chain uses TRBV3-1 (or the pseudogene TRBV3-2) and TRBJ2-3; a possible D gene is TRBD2 (7 bases). Germline assignment: CDR1 LGHDT and CDR2 YNNKEL (reference sequence). Trimming pared 2 bases from V and 6 bases from J, leaving 15 bases between. CDR3 length: 15 amino acids. The DNA for the CDR3 is TGTGCCAGCAGCCAATCCCCCCGGGGGGCCGATACGCAGTATTTT. Translation gives CASSQSPRGADTQYF.

The rearrangement joins TRBV27 to TRBJ1-1; the D is unclear. Trimming removed 3 bases at V and 8 bases at J, with 16 bases between. Germline CDR1 MNHEY, CDR2 SMNVEV (reference sequence). The length of the CDR3 is 14 residues. The CDR3 here is CASSLVPVAPEAFF. The CDR3 nucleotides read TGTGCCAGCAGTTTGGTCCCCGTTGCCCCAGAAGCTTTCTTT.

The J gene is TRBJ1-2, the V gene TRBV3-1 (or the pseudogene TRBV3-2); no firm D call. The CDR3 has 12 amino acids. Germline V gives CDR1 LGHDT, CDR2 YNNKEL (reference sequence). Between the trimmed V and J ends, which lost 5 bases and 0 bases, there was a span of 4 bases. CDR3 residues: CASSTTNYGYTF. As DNA, the CDR3 is TGTGCCAGCAGCACAACTAACTATGGCTACACCTTC.

This chain links TRBV11-3 with TRBJ1-1; no reliable D call. The V gene's germline CDR1 is SGHNT and CDR2 YENEEA. The V end lost 0 bases, the J end lost 6 bases, and 8 bases lay between the germline ends. The CDR3 loop spans 13 amino acids. CDR3 residues: CASSLEGGAEAFF. Written as DNA, the CDR3 is TGTGCCAGCAGCTTAGAAGGTGGCGCTGAAGCTTTCTTT.

This chain joins TRBV11-2 and TRBJ1-1, with 8 nucleotides matching TRBD1. Germline trimming cut 5 bases from V and 1 base from J; bases unmatched to any gene: 9. Germline CDR1 is SGHAT and CDR2 is FQNNGV. The CDR3 extends over 16 amino acids. The CDR3 sequence is CASSKTTGAPNTEAFF. The CDR3 coding sequence is TGTGCCAGCAGCAAAACGACAGGGGCCCCGAACACTGAAGCTTTCTTT.

This clone was found once. The chain couples TRBV11-3 to TRBJ2-1; D assignment may be TRBD1 or TRBD2 (5 bases each). The CDR3 is 14 amino acids. The V gene's germline CDR1 is SGHNT and CDR2 YENEEA. V was cut by 1 base and J by 6 bases, with 10 bases left in between. The CDR3 sequence: CASSLGGASNEQFF. The CDR3 DNA reads TGTGCCAGCAGCTTAGGAGGGGCCTCCAATGAGCAGTTCTTC. Combining the CDR3 with reference TRBV11-3 and TRBJ2-1 gives the whole variable domain EAGVVQSPRYKIIEKKQPVAFWCNPISGHNTLYWYLQNLGQGPELLIRYENEEAVDDSQLPKDRFSAERLKGVDSTLKIQPAELGDSAVYLCASSLGGASNEQFFGPGTRLTVL.

The chain links TRBV11-2 to TRBJ2-5; D not resolved. The V gene's germline CDR1 is SGHAT and CDR2 FQNNGV. Trimming pared 1 base from V and 5 bases from J, leaving 11 bases between. The CDR3 has 14 residues. CDR3 nucleotides: TGTGCCAGCAGCTTAGTCGTCTGGGGTGAGACCCAGTACTTC. It translates to CASSLVVWGETQYF.

V gene TRBV5-1 combines with J gene TRBJ2-1, with TRBD1 identical over 8 bases. The germline CDR1 and CDR2 sequences are SGHRS and YFSETQ. The CDR3 has 15 amino acids. V lost 4 bases, J lost 1 base, and 4 bases stayed unmatched. CDR3 nucleotides: TGCGCCAGCAGCCCGCGGACAGGGTCCTACAATGAGCAGTTCTTC. This sequence encodes CASSPRTGSYNEQFF.

This clone came up once. The chain recombines TRBV6-5 with TRBJ1-2; D might be TRBD1 (5 bases). The germline V gene has CDR1 MNHEY and CDR2 SVGAGI. This CDR3 comprises 10 residues. V lost 8 bases, J lost 5 bases, and 6 bases lay in between. The CDR3 spells CASGTYGYTF. In DNA form, the CDR3 reads TGTGCCAGCGGGACTTATGGCTACACCTTC.

This chain joins TRBV7-2 and TRBJ1-2; TRBD1 aligns across 9 bases. The length of the CDR3 is 14 residues. The germline gives CDR1 SGHTA, CDR2 FQGNSA. Trimming took 8 bases from V and 0 from J; bases not matched to a gene: 4. CDR3 nucleotide sequence: TGTGCCAGCTGCGGGACAGGGTCTAACTATGGCTACACCTTC. Amino acids: CASCGTGSNYGYTF.

The chain has TRBV2 and TRBJ1-1; TRBD1 matches 7 bases. This CDR3 comprises 18 residues. Germline CDR1 is SNHLY and CDR2 is FYNNEI. Trimming at V came to 1 base and at J to 1 base, leaving 12 bases not matched to a gene. This CDR3 is CASSEGRWGQRTNTEAFF. CDR3 sequence (DNA): TGTGCCAGCAGTGAAGGTAGATGGGGACAGAGAACGAACACTGAAGCTTTCTTT.

The genes are TRBV2 and TRBJ1-1; D call uncertain. CDR3 length: 16 residues. V lost 3 bases, J lost 1 base, and 15 bases lay in between. The germline gives CDR1 SNHLY, CDR2 FYNNEI. The CDR3 bases are TGTGCCAGCAGTGATTCACAACAGTGGGGGAACACTGAAGCTTTCTTT. Translating it yields CASSDSQQWGNTEAFF.

V gene TRBV2 combines with J gene TRBJ1-6, with TRBD1 identical over 9 bases. Germline CDR1 is SNHLY and CDR2 is FYNNEI. The V gene end was trimmed by 7 bases and the J gene end by 8 bases; junction bases not matched to a gene: 9. This CDR3 comprises 15 residues. The CDR3 sequence is CASTRDRVSYSPLHF. CDR3 DNA: TGTGCCAGCACTCGGGACAGGGTTAGTTATTCACCCCTCCACTTT.

The V gene is TRBV28, the J gene TRBJ2-7; the D gene is possibly TRBD2 (6 bases). The CDR3 totals 14 residues. The germline gives CDR1 MDHEN, CDR2 SYDVKM. Trimming pared 6 bases from V and 4 bases from J, leaving 16 bases between. The CDR3, as DNA: TGTGCCAGCAGCTTGGGGGGTTTCAATTACGAGCAGTACTTC. Translated, it gives CASSLGGFNYEQYF.

The genes are TRBV5-1 and TRBJ1-1; D unclear. In germline, CDR1 is SGHRS, CDR2 YFSETQ. The CDR3 covers 13 residues. V was shortened by 3 bases and J by 3 bases, with 9 bases between the two germline ends. The CDR3 loop reads CASSSNLDTEAFF. The CDR3, as DNA: TGCGCCAGCAGCTCCAACCTAGACACTGAAGCTTTCTTT.

This clone was detected once. The chain has TRBV19 and TRBJ2-7, with D possibly being TRBD1 or TRBD2 (5 bases each). The germline V gene encodes CDR1 LNHDA and CDR2 SQIVND (reference sequence). V was shortened by 3 bases and J by 4 bases, with 13 bases between the two germline ends. The CDR3 runs to 14 residues. CDR3 sequence: CASSMGTQGYEQYF. DNA for the CDR3: TGTGCCAGTAGTATGGGGACCCAGGGTTACGAGCAGTACTTC.

CDR3 nucleotides: TGTGCCTGGAGAGCCCGGGACAGGGGGGGCGAGCAGTACTTC. Protein: CAWRARDRGGEQYF. The genes are TRBV30 and TRBJ2-7; 11 nucleotides line up with TRBD1. Germline V gene lookup returns CDR1 GTSNPN and CDR2 SVGIG (reference sequence). The CDR3 covers 14 residues. V lost 3 bases, J lost 6 bases, and 7 bases stayed unmatched. Drawing the rest from reference TRBV30 and TRBJ2-7, the complete variable domain is SQTIHQWPATLVQPVGSPLSLECTVEGTSNPNLYWYRQAAGRGLQLLFYSVGIGQISSEVPQNLSASRPQDRQFILSSKKLLLSDSGFYLCAWRARDRGGEQYFGPGTRLTVT.

The chain couples TRBV28 to TRBJ2-4; D remains ambiguous. This CDR3 is built from 13 residues. The V and J ends lost 4 bases and 7 bases respectively, with 11 bases between them. Per germline, CDR1 MDHEN and CDR2 SYDVKM. The DNA of the CDR3 is TGTGCCAGCAGTTCCAATAATGGGAACATTCAGTACTTC. Translation: CASSSNNGNIQYF.

This clone has just one count. The chain recombines TRBV7-2 with TRBJ2-1; TRBD2 aligns across 10 bases. CDR3 length: 15 residues. Germline V lookup: CDR1 SGHTA, CDR2 FQGNSA. V trimming: 5 bases; J trimming: 6 bases; junction bases outside the gene matches: 7. The CDR3 DNA reads as TGTGCCAGCAGCCGGAAGCGGGAGGGTGGCAATGAGCAGTTCTTC. The encoded protein is CASSRKREGGNEQFF.

The rearrangement links TRBV24-1 to TRBJ2-3, with 9 bases fitting TRBD1. Germline CDR1 and CDR2: KGHDR and SFDVKD. This CDR3 comprises 15 residues. J was trimmed by 4 bases and V by 4 bases; bases with no gene match: 5. The CDR3 DNA is TGTGCCACCAGTGACACAGGGGGCGCGGCAGATACGCAGTATTTT. Protein: CATSDTGGAADTQYF.

A word on this clone: At one end the junction does not follow the germline gene, possibly because of a read error. The gene calls are TRBV7-3 and TRBJ2-5; the match to TRBD1 covers 8 bases. CDR1 SGHTA and CDR2 FQGTGA come from the germline V gene. The CDR3 sequence is 13 residues long. The CDR3 is CASSVTGGETQYF. The CDR3 DNA follows: TGTGCCAGCAGCGTAACAGGGGGAGAGACCCAGTACTTC.

The chain joins TRBV7-2 to TRBJ2-1; 9 bases align to TRBD2. Losses at the gene ends were 1 base for V and 6 bases for J; bases not matched to a gene: 4. From germline, CDR1 is SGHTA and CDR2 FQGNSA. The CDR3 runs 15 residues. The CDR3 sequence is CASSLGGRASNEQFF. The CDR3, as DNA: TGTGCCAGCAGCTTAGGCGGGAGGGCCTCCAATGAGCAGTTCTTC.

CDR3 nucleotides: TGTGCCTCGAGACCTGCCCAAATAAACAATGAGCAGTTCTTC. This gives the protein CASRPAQINNEQFF. The V gene is TRBV30, the J gene TRBJ2-1; D gene ambiguous. The CDR3 is 14 residues long. Per germline, CDR1 GTSNPN and CDR2 SVGIG (reference sequence). Trimming left V 7 bases short and J 5 bases short, with 18 bases between.

This clone was picked up one time. The rearrangement uses TRBV6-5 and TRBJ2-7, with D perhaps being TRBD1 or TRBD2 (6 bases each). CDR1 MNHEY and CDR2 SVGAGI come from the germline V gene. Trimming took 0 bases from V and 7 from J, leaving 10 bases between them. The CDR3 covers 13 residues. CDR3 loop: CASSYSRGTEQYF. In DNA, the CDR3 is TGTGCCAGCAGTTACTCGAGGGGGACTGAGCAGTACTTC.

The V and J genes are TRBV6-7 and TRBJ1-6; 7 nucleotides line up with TRBD1. TRBV6-7 is an ORF, and what it does is uncertain. The CDR3 runs 17 residues. V dropped 5 bases and J dropped 4; count of bases not matched to a gene: 11. As DNA, the CDR3 is TGTGCCAGCAGTGCCCCACCCTTGGGACAGTATAATTCACCCCTCCACTTT. This encodes CASSAPPLGQYNSPLHF.

V usage is TRBV10-3 and J usage is TRBJ1-3; no reliable D call. Deletions cut 5 bases from V and 8 bases from J, with 13 bases between. There are 13 residues in the CDR3. Germline V gives CDR1 ENHRY, CDR2 SYGVKD. The CDR3 region is CAISHSVEYTIYF. The CDR3 DNA reads TGTGCCATCAGTCATTCCGTTGAGTACACCATATATTTT.